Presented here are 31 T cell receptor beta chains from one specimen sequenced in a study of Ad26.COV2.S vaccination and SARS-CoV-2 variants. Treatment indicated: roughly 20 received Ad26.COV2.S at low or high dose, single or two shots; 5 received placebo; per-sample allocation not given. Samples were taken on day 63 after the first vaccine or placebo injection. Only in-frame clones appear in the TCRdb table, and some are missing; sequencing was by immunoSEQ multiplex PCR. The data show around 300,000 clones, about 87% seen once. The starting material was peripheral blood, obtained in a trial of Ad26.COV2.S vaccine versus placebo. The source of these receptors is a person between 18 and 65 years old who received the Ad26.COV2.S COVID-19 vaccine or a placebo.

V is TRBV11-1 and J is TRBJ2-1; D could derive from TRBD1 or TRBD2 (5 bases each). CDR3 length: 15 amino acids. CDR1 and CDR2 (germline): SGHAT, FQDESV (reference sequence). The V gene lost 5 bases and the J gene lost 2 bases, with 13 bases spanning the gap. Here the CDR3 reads CASSPGPTAYNEQFF. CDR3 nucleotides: TGTGCCAGCAGCCCGGGACCCACGGCCTACAATGAGCAGTTCTTC.

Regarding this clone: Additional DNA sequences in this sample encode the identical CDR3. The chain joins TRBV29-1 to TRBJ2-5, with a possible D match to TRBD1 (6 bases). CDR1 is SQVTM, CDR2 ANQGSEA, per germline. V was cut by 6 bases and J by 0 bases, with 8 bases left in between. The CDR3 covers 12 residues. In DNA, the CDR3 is TGCAGCGTCGACAGGAACCAAGAGACCCAGTACTTC. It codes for CSVDRNQETQYF.

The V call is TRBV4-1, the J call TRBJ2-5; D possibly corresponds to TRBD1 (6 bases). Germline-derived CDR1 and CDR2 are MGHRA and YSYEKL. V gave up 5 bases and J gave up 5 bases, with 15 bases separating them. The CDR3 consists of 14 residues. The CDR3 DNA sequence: TGCGCCAGCAGCTCACAGGGTTTTCCGGAGACCCAGTACTTC. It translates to CASSSQGFPETQYF.

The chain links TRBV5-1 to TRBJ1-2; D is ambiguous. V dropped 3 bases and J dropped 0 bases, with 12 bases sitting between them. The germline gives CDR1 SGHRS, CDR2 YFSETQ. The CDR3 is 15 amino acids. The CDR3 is CASSYSTLANYGYTF. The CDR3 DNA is TGCGCCAGCAGCTATAGCACCTTAGCTAACTATGGCTACACCTTC.

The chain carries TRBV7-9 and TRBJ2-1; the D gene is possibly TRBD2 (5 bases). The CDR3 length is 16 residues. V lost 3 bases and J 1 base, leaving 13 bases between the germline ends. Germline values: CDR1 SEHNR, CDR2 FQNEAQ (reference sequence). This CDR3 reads CASSLYGGRSYNEQFF. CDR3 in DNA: TGTGCCAGCAGCTTGTATGGCGGGCGGTCCTACAATGAGCAGTTCTTC.

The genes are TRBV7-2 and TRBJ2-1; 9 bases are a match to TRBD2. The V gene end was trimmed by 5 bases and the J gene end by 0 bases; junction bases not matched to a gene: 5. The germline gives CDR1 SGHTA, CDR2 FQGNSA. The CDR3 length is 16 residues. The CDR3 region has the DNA TGTGCCAGCAGCCTTAGCGGGGGCAGCTCCTACAATGAGCAGTTCTTC. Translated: CASSLSGGSSYNEQFF.

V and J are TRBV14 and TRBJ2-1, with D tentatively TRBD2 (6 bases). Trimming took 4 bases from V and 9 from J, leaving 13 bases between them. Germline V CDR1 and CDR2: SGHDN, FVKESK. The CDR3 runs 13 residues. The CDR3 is CASSPGVGGEQFF. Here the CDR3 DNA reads TGTGCCAGCAGCCCAGGAGTGGGGGGTGAGCAGTTCTTC. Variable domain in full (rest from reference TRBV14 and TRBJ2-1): EAGVTQFPSHSVIEKGQTVTLRCDPISGHDNLYWYRRVMGKEIKFLLHFVKESKQDESGMPNNRFLAERTGGTYSTLKVQPAELEDSGVYFCASSPGVGGEQFFGPGTRLTVL.

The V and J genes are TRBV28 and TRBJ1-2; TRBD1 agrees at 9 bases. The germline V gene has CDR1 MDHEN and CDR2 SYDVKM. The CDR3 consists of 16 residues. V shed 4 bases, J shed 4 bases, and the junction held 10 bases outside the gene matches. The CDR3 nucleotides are TGTGCCAGCAGTTCTGGCGGACAGGGGATGGCCTATGGCTACACCTTC. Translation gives CASSSGGQGMAYGYTF.

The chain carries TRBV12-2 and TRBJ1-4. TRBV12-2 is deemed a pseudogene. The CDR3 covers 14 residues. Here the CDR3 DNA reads TGTGCAAGTCGCTTATGCGGGAACAGTGAAAAACTGTTTTTT. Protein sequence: CASRLCGNSEKLFF.

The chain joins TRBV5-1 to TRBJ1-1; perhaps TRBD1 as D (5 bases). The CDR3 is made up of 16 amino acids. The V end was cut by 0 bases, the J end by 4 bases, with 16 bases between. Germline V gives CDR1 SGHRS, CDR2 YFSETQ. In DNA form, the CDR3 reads TGCGCCAGCAGCTTGGCTGAGGGGCGGGAGGCCACTGAAGCTTTCTTT. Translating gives CASSLAEGREATEAFF.

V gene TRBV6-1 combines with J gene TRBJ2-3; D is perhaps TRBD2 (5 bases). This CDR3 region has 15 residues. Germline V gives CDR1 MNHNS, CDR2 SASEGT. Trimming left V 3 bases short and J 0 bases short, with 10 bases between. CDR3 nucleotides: TGTGCCAGCAGTGATTCGAGAGGGAGCACAGATACGCAGTATTTT. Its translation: CASSDSRGSTDTQYF.

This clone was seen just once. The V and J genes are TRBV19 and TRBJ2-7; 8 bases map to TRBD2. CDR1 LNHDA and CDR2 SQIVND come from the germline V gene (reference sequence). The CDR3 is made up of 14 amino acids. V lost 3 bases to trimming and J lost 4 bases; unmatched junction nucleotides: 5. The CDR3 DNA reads TGTGCCAGTAGTATCTCGGGAGGGATTTACGAGCAGTACTTC. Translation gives CASSISGGIYEQYF. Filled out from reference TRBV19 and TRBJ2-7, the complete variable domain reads DGGITQSPKYLFRKEGQNVTLSCEQNLNHDAMYWYRQDPGQGLRLIYYSQIVNDFQKGDIAEGYSVSREKKESFPLTVTSAQKNPTAFYLCASSISGGIYEQYFGPGTRLTVT.

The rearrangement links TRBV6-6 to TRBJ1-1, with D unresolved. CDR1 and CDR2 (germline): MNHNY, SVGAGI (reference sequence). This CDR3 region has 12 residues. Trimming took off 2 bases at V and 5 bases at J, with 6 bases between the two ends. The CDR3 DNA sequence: TGTGCCAGCAGTTACGGGGTAACTGAAGCTTTCTTT. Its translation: CASSYGVTEAFF.

CDR3 region: CASSPRDRGTGSYNEQFF. The DNA of the CDR3 is TGTGCCAGCAGCCCACGGGACAGGGGGACGGGGTCCTACAATGAGCAGTTCTTC. J is TRBJ2-1 and V is TRBV13; 11 nucleotides match TRBD1. Germline V lookup: CDR1 PRHDT, CDR2 FYEKMQ (reference sequence). Trimming removed 5 bases from V and 1 base from J; junction bases left unmatched: 10. This CDR3 has 18 amino acids.

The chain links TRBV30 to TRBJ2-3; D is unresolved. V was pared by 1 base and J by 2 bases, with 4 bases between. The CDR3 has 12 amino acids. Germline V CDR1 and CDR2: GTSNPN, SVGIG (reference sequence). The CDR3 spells CAWSDLTDTQYF. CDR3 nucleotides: TGTGCCTGGAGTGATCTCACAGATACGCAGTATTTT. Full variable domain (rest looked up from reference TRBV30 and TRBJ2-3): SQTIHQWPATLVQPVGSPLSLECTVEGTSNPNLYWYRQAAGRGLQLLFYSVGIGQISSEVPQNLSASRPQDRQFILSSKKLLLSDSGFYLCAWSDLTDTQYFGPGTRLTVL.

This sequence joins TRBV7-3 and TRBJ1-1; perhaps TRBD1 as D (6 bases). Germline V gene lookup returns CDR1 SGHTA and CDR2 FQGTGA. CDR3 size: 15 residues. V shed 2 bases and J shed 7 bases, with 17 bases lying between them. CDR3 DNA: TGTGCCAGCAGCTTAGATAGGACAGCCCGAGGTGAAGCTTTCTTT. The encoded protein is CASSLDRTARGEAFF.

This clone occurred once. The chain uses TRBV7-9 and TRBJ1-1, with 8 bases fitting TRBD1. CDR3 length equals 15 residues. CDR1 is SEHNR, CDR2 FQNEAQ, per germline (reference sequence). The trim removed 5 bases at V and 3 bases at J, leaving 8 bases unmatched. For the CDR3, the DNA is TGTGCCAGCAGCACCCGGACAGGGCTGGACACTGAAGCTTTCTTT. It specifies CASSTRTGLDTEAFF. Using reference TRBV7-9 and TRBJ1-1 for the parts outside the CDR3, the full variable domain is DTGVSQNPRHKITKRGQNVTFRCDPISEHNRLYWYRQTLGQGPEFLTYFQNEAQLEKSRLLSDRFSAERPKGSFSTLEIQRTEQGDSAMYLCASSTRTGLDTEAFFGQGTRLTVV.

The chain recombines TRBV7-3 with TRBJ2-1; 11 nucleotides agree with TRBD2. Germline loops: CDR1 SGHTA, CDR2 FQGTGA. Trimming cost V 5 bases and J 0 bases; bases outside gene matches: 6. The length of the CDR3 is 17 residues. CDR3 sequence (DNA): TGTGCCAGCAGCATGGGACTAGCGGATTACTCCTACAATGAGCAGTTCTTC. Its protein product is CASSMGLADYSYNEQFF.

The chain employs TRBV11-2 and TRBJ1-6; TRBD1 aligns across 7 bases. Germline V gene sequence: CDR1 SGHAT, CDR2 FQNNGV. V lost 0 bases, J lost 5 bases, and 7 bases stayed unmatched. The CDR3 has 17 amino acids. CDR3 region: CASSLDQRTGHNSPLHF. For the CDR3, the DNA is TGTGCCAGCAGCTTAGATCAGAGGACAGGCCATAATTCACCCCTCCACTTT.

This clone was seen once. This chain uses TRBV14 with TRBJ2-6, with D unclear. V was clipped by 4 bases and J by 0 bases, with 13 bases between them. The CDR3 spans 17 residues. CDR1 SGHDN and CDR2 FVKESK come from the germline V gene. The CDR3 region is CASSPLPGDSGANVLTF. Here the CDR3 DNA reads TGTGCCAGCAGCCCCTTGCCGGGCGACTCTGGGGCCAACGTCCTGACTTTC.

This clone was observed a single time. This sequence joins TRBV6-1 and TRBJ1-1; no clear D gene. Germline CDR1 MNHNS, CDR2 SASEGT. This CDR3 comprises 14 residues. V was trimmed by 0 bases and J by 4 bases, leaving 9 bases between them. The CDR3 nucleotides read TGTGCCAGCAGTGAAGCCCTGGACCGCACTGAAGCTTTCTTT. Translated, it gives CASSEALDRTEAFF.

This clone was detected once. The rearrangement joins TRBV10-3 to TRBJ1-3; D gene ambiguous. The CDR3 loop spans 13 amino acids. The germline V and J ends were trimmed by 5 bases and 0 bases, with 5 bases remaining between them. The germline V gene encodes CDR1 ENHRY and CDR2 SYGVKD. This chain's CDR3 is CAISPISGNTIYF. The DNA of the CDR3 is TGTGCCATCAGTCCTATCTCTGGAAACACCATATATTTT.

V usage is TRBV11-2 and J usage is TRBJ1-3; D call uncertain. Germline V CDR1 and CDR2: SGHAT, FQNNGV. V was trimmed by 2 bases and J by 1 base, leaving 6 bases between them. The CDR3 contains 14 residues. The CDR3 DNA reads TGTGCCAGCAGCTTAACGGGGTCTGGAAACACCATATATTTT. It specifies CASSLTGSGNTIYF.

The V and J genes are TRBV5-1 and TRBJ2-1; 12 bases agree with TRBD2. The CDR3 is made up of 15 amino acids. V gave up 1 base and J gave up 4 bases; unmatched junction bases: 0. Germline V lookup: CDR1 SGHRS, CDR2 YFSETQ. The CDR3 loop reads CASSLTSGGYNEQFF. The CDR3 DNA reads TGCGCCAGCAGCTTGACTAGCGGGGGGTACAATGAGCAGTTCTTC.

This CDR3 is CASSERAAEAFF. The CDR3 DNA sequence: TGTGCCAGCTCAGAACGGGCGGCTGAAGCTTTCTTT. This sequence joins TRBV27 and TRBJ1-1; no reliable D call. Trimming cost V 8 bases and J 6 bases, with 13 bases left between them. Looked up from germline, CDR1 is MNHEY and CDR2 is SMNVEV (reference sequence). This CDR3 region has 12 residues.

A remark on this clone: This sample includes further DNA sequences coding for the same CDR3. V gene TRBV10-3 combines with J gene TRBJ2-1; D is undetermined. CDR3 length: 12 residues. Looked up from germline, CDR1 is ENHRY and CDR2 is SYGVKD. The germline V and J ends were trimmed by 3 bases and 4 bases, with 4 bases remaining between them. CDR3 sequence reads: CAISDGYNEQFF. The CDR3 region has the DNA TGTGCCATCAGTGACGGGTACAATGAGCAGTTCTTC.

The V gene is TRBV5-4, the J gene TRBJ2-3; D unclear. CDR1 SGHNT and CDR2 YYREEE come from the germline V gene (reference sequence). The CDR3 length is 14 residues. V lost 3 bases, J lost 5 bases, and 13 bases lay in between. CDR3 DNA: TGTGCCAGCAGCTCAGGAGTAGCCCAAGATACGCAGTATTTT. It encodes CASSSGVAQDTQYF.

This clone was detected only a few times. CDR3 protein: CASSHAWISGANVLTF. The CDR3 DNA reads TGTGCCAGCAGCCATGCTTGGATCTCTGGGGCCAACGTCCTGACTTTC. V usage is TRBV3-1 (or the pseudogene TRBV3-2) and J usage is TRBJ2-6, with D unclear. CDR3 length: 16 amino acids. Germline loops: CDR1 LGHDT, CDR2 YNNKEL (reference sequence). Between the trimmed V and J ends, which lost 3 bases and 0 bases, there was a span of 9 bases.

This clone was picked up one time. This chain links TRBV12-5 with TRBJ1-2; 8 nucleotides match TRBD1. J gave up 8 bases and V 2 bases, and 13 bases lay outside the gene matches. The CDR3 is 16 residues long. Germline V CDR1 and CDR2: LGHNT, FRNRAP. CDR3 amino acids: CASGLILGVDRAGYTF. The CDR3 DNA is TGTGCTAGTGGTTTGATCCTGGGGGTGGACAGGGCAGGCTACACCTTC.

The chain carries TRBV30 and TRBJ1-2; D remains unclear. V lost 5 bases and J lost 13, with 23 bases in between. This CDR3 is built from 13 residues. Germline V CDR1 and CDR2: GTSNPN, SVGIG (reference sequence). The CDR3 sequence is CAWGGQGRRSGTF. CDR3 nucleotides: TGTGCCTGGGGTGGGCAAGGGCGGCGGTCCGGCACCTTC.

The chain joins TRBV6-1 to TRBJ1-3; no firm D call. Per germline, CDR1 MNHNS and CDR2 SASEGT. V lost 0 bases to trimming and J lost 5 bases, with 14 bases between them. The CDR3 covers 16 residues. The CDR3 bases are TGTGCCAGCAGTGAAGCGCCCCTTTCCTGGAGAAACACCATATATTTT. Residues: CASSEAPLSWRNTIYF.